This T cell receptor (beta chain) was found in a study of cytomegalovirus exposure and HLA in healthy donors. At the level of the study: Ancestry clustering placed about four fifths of 350 to 500 genotyped donors in the Caucasian-associated cluster.

This clone was seen just once. Its antigen is undetermined. The V and J ends lost 4 bases and 5 bases, in that order; junction bases with no gene match: 9. Per germline, CDR1 MGHRA and CDR2 YSYEKL. This CDR3 is built from 16 residues. Primers included in the PCR were 60 Vbeta and 13 Jbeta primers. Assay used: immunoSEQ multiplex PCR; TCRdb lists only in-frame clones, some missing. Of 100,000 to 120,000 clones listed, roughly 80% are singletons. Study-wide results and caveats: Several top significant clusters appeared, in a later analysis, to be linked to common viral pathogens.

This chain uses TRBV4-1 with TRBJ2-3; TRBD2 aligns across 10 bases. Material: PBMCs. This TCR was recovered from a man aged 25-45 years in good health and CMV-seropositive. The CDR3 nucleotides read TGCGCCAGCAGCCGGATCCCTAGCGGGGGTAGAGATACGCAGTATTTT. Translation gives CASSRIPSGGRDTQYF.